This T cell receptor (beta chain) appears in the sequencing data of a study of T cell repertoires in cytomegalovirus infection. This clonotype was counted many times. MiXCR, run by TCRdb on the reads, gives a single entry per CDR3 protein. Of approximately 71,000 distinct CDR3 sequences listed, under 5% are singletons. This CDR3 contains 14 residues. Germline CDR1 SNHLY, CDR2 FYNNEI. V was trimmed by 8 bases and J by 5 bases, leaving 17 bases between them. The chain is built from TRBV2 and TRBJ2-3; D might be TRBD2 (5 bases). Sequences were obtained from PBMCs. This receptor was taken from a human donor in good health (CMV status not recorded). Some clones in this sample may be carry-over from other donors' samples. CDR3 DNA sequence: TGTGCCAGCCGAAAGGTGCTGGCGGGAGATACGCAGTATTTT. This translates into CASRKVLAGDTQYF.